This T cell receptor (beta chain) was identified in a study of CD8+ T cells in alopecia areata. Study details: Scoring treated patients' severity relied on the percentage of scalp area affected.

Treatment defined: oral pan-JAK inhibitor, 5-10 mg twice daily. The authors extracted RNA and reverse transcribed it into cDNA as the sequencing template. The assay was immunoSEQ multiplex PCR, and TCRdb's table has in-frame clones only and misses some. The sample has over 95,000 clones; 61% are singletons. This clone appeared a few times. Its cognate antigen is unknown. The study, taken as a whole, reports: Scalp clonality, together with expanded CD8+ clones among the top 100, fell significantly with tofacitinib.

Germline V CDR1 and CDR2: MNHEY, SVGAGI. The V gene lost 8 bases and the J gene lost 4 bases, with 8 bases spanning the gap. The CDR3 is 12 amino acids. The genes are TRBV6-5 and TRBJ2-2; D gene unclear. The source material was CD8+ T cells sorted from blood, sampled at week 4, from a patient treated with tofacitinib. This TCR was recovered from a human donor with alopecia areata. CDR3 loop: CASANRTGELFF. CDR3 nucleotide sequence: TGTGCCAGCGCGAACCGCACCGGGGAGCTGTTTTTT.